The 10 T cell receptor beta chains reported below all come from one sample, sequenced in a study (dated by TCRdb to between 2014 and 2017). Library generation was performed with multiplex PCR. The sample was run on an Ion Torrent PGM. For the approximately 21-patient analysis, adaptor-ligated barcode primers were used to amplify TRBV12-4/TRBJ1-2 clonotypes. In-frame beta chains were kept once TCRdb had trimmed the public reads at Q25 with fastp and called clones with MiXCR. Identical CDR3 proteins give one entry, which carries the most common genes and DNA. For this sample the table gives 950 or so distinct CDR3 sequences, of which approximately 5.4% were detected only once. The leading ten clones occupy about 40% of the sample. Sequenced input: tumor-infiltrating naive CD4+ T cells sorted from the breast tumor. What this sample's cell subset or site label stands for: naive CD4+ T cells, CD4+CD45RA+CD25-. These receptor sequences come from a female donor with breast cancer.

This clonotype qualifies as medium-sized (0.01 to 0.1%). The CDR3 DNA reads TGTGCCAGCAGTGGCGTCGAGGGTTTCAACTATGGCTACACCTTC. It specifies CASSGVEGFNYGYTF. The rearrangement uses TRBV12-3 or TRBV12-4 and TRBJ1-2, with unresolved D. Trimming removed 5 bases at V and 2 bases at J, with 15 bases between. The CDR3 contains 15 residues.

J is TRBJ1-2 and V is TRBV12-3 or TRBV12-4; no firm D call. The CDR3 consists of 16 residues. V lost 4 bases, J lost 0 bases, and 15 bases lay in between. The CDR3: CASSSRSRPTNYGYTF. The DNA of the CDR3 is TGTGCCAGCAGTTCGCGTTCAAGGCCTACTAACTATGGCTACACCTTC.

This clonotype qualifies as medium-sized. The V gene is TRBV12-3 or TRBV12-4, the J gene TRBJ1-2; no definite D call. The CDR3 is made up of 12 amino acids. Deletions cut 5 bases from V and 8 bases from J, with 12 bases between. The CDR3 is CASSPSDRGYTF. CDR3 bases: TGTGCCAGCAGTCCCTCGGACCGGGGCTACACCTTC.

This clonotype is labeled as medium-sized. This sequence joins TRBV12-3 or TRBV12-4 and TRBJ1-2; no clear D gene. The CDR3 spans 13 residues. V lost 2 bases and J 6 bases, leaving 10 bases between the germline ends. CDR3 region: CASSLLGSDGYTF. CDR3 DNA: TGTGCCAGCAGTTTATTAGGGTCGGATGGCTACACCTTC.

This clonotype is medium-sized by share. V gene TRBV12-3 or TRBV12-4 combines with J gene TRBJ1-2, with 9 bases matching TRBD1. V dropped 5 bases and J dropped 8; count of bases not matched to a gene: 6. The CDR3 runs 13 residues. The DNA for the CDR3 is TGTGCCAGCAGTCCCGGGACAGGGACCGGCTACACCTTC. Translation gives CASSPGTGTGYTF.

By share, this clonotype counts as medium-sized. The chain employs TRBV12-3 or TRBV12-4 and TRBJ1-2, with D tentatively TRBD1 (5 bases). V dropped 4 bases and J dropped 2 bases, with 11 bases sitting between them. The CDR3 is made up of 14 amino acids. CDR3 residues: CASSSWGPNYGYTF. The CDR3 nucleotides read TGTGCCAGCAGTTCATGGGGACCAAACTATGGCTACACCTTC.

By its share, this clonotype is large (0.1 to 1%). This sequence joins TRBV12-3 or TRBV12-4 and TRBJ1-2; D not resolved. V lost 3 bases and J 8 bases, leaving 16 bases between the germline ends. This CDR3 has 14 amino acids. CDR3 residues: CASSFSTASPGYTF. CDR3 DNA sequence: TGTGCCAGCAGTTTCTCCACAGCGAGTCCCGGCTACACCTTC.

Relative to its sample, this clonotype is medium-sized. The chain couples TRBV12-3 or TRBV12-4 to TRBJ1-2, with 7 bases aligning to TRBD1. The CDR3 is 13 residues long. V lost 5 bases and J lost 4; bases outside the gene matches: 4. CDR3 protein: CASSRQGSYGYTF. The CDR3 region has the DNA TGTGCCAGCAGTCGACAGGGTAGCTATGGCTACACCTTC.

The chain joins TRBV12-3 or TRBV12-4 to TRBJ1-2, with D possibly being TRBD1 (5 bases). CDR3 length: 14 residues. Trimming shortened V by 7 bases and J by 5 bases, and 17 bases separated the two germline ends. Written as DNA, the CDR3 is TGTGCCAGCATTTCCGGGGACCTAAGTTATGGCTACACCTTC. Its protein product is CASISGDLSYGYTF.

This clonotype is labeled large. This rearrangement joins TRBV12-3 or TRBV12-4 to TRBJ1-2; no firm D call. The CDR3 has 13 residues. Trimming cost V 6 bases and J 0 bases, with 8 bases left between them. CDR3 loop: CASSRGANYGYTF. CDR3 DNA: TGTGCCAGCAGCAGAGGAGCTAACTATGGCTACACCTTC.